This T cell receptor (beta chain) was recovered during a study of tumor and adjacent non-tumor tissue in lung cancer. Whole-study context: Samples averaged around 4.2 million productive TCRbeta reads each.

The library came from three nested PCR rounds adapted from ARM-PCR protocols. MiXCR was run by TCRdb on the multiplex PCR reads, yielding one entry per CDR3 protein. The sample carries fewer than 90,000 distinct CDR3 sequences, 76% recorded once. Study conclusions and caveats: Normal lung showed higher cumulative top 100 clone frequency than tumor. Significantly higher TCR diversity was found in tumor than normal lung.

To note about this clonotype: Antigen specificity is unknown. The junction departs from germline at one end; a sequencing error may be responsible.

CDR3 size: 15 residues. RNA was extracted from bulk tissue without any cell sorting. The normal lung tissue was taken more than 3 cm from the tumor edge. The clonotype originates from a woman aged 45 to 65 with non-small cell lung cancer. This chain uses TRBV12-3 or TRBV12-4 with TRBJ1-1; 10 positions agree with TRBD1. Sample: distant non-tumor lung tissue. CDR3 region: CARSLRDRGDSEAFF. CDR3 DNA: TGTGCCAGGAGTTTGCGGGACAGGGGTGACAGTGAAGCTTTCTTT.